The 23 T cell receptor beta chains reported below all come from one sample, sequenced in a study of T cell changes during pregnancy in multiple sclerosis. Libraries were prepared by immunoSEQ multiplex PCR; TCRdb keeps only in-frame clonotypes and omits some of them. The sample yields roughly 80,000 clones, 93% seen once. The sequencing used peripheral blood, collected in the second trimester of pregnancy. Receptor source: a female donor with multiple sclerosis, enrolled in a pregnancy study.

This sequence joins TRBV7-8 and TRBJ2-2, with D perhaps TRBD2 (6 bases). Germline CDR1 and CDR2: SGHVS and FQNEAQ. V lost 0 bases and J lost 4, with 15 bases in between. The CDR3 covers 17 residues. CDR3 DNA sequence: TGTGCCAGCAGCTTAGCGGTGGGGGGAACGGCCACCGGGGAGCTGTTTTTT. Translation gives CASSLAVGGTATGELFF. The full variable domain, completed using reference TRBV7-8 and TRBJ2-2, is GAGVSQSPRYKVAKRGQDVALRCDPISGHVSLFWYQQALGQGPEFLTYFQNEAQLDKSGLPSDRFFAERPEGSVSTLKIQRTQQEDSAVYLCASSLAVGGTATGELFFGEGSRLTVL.

CDR3 amino acids: CASSRWAGPARLSTGELFF. CDR3 DNA sequence: TGTGCCAGCAGCCGGTGGGCAGGCCCGGCCCGCCTGAGCACCGGGGAGCTGTTTTTT. The gene calls are TRBV7-9 and TRBJ2-2; D is ambiguous. Deletions cut 5 bases from V and 4 bases from J, with 26 bases between. This CDR3 contains 19 residues. Germline V CDR1 and CDR2: SEHNR, FQNEAQ (reference sequence).

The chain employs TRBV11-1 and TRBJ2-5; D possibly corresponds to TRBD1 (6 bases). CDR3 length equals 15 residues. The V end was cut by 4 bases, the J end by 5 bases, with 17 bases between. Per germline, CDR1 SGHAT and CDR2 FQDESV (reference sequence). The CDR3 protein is CASSSNTGFGETQYF. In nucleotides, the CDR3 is TGTGCCAGCAGCTCGAATACAGGGTTTGGGGAGACCCAGTACTTC. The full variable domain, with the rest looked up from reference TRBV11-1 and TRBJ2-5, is EAEVAQSPRYKITEKSQAVAFWCDPISGHATLYWYRQILGQGPELLVQFQDESVVDDSQLPKDRFSAERLKGVDSTLKIQPAELGDSAMYLCASSSNTGFGETQYFGPGTRLLVL.

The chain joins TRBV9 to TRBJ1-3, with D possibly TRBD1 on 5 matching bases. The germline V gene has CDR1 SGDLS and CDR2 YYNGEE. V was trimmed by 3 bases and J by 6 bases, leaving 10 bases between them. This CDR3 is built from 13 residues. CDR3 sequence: CASSAGTQNTIYF. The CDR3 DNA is TGTGCCAGCAGCGCAGGGACTCAAAACACCATATATTTT.

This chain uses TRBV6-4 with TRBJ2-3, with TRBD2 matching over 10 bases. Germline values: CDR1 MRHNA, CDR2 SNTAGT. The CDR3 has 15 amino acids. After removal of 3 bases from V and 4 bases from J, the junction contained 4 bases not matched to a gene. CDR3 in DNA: TGTGCCAGCAGTGAGAGCGGGGGGGCCGCAGATACGCAGTATTTT. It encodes CASSESGGAADTQYF.

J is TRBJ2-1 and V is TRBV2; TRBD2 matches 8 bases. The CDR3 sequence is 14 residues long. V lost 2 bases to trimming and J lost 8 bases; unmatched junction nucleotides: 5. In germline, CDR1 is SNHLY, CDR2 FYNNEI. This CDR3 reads CASSERGRGDEQFF. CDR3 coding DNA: TGTGCCAGCAGTGAACGAGGGCGGGGGGATGAGCAGTTCTTC. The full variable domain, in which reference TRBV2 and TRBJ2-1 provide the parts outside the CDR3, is EPEVTQTPSHQVTQMGQEVILRCVPISNHLYFYWYRQILGQKVEFLVSFYNNEISEKSEIFDDQFSVERPDGSNFTLKIRSTKLEDSAMYFCASSERGRGDEQFFGPGTRLTVL.

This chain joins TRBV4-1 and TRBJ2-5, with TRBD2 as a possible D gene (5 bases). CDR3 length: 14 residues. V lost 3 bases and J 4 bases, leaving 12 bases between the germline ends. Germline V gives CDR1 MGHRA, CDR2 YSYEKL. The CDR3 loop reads CASSHTYAGETQYF. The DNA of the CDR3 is TGCGCCAGCAGCCATACTTACGCGGGAGAGACCCAGTACTTC.

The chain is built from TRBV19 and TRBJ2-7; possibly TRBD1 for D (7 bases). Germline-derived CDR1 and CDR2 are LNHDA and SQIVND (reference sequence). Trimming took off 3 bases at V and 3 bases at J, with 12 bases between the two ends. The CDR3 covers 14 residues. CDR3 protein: CASSIRGDFYEQYF. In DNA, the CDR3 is TGTGCCAGTAGTATCAGGGGGGACTTCTACGAGCAGTACTTC.

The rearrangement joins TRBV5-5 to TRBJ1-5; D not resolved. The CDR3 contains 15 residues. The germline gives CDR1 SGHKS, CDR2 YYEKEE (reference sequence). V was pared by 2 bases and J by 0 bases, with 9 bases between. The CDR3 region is CASSLLGTSNQPQHF. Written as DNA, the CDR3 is TGTGCCAGCAGCTTATTGGGCACTAGCAATCAGCCCCAGCATTTT.

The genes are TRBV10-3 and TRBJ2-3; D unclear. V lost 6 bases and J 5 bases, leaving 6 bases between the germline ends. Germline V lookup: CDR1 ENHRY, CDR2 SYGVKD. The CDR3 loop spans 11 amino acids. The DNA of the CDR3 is TGTGCCATCAGGAACGGAGATACGCAGTATTTT. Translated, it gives CAIRNGDTQYF.

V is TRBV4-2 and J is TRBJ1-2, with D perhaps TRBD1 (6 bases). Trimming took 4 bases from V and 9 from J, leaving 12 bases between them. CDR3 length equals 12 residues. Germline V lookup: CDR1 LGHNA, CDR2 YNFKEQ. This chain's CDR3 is CASSPGERSYTF. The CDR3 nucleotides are TGTGCCAGCAGCCCAGGGGAAAGGAGCTACACCTTC.

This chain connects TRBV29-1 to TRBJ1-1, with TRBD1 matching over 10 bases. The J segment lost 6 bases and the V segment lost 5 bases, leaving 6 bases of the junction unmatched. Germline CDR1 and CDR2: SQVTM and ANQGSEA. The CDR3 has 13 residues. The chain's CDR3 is CSVWGQGPPEAFF. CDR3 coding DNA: TGCAGCGTTTGGGGACAGGGGCCCCCTGAAGCTTTCTTT.

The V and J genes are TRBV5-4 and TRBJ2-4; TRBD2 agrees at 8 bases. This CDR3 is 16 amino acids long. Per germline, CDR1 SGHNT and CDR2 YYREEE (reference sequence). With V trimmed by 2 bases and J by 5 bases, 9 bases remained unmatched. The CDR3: CASSLVYGGAENIQYF. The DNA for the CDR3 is TGTGCCAGCAGCTTAGTTTACGGGGGGGCCGAAAACATTCAGTACTTC.

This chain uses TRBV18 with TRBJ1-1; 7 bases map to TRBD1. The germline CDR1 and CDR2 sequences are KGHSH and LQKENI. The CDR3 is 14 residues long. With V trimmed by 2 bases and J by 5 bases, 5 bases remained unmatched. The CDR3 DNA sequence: TGTGCCAGCTCACCAACAGGGGCGAGGACTGAAGCTTTCTTT. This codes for CASSPTGARTEAFF.

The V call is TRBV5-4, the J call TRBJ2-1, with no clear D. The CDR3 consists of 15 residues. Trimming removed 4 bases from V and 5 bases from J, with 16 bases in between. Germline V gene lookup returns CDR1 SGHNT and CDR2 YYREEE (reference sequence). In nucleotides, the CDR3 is TGTGCCAGCAGCCCTGCACGGCGGAATAACAATGAGCAGTTCTTC. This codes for CASSPARRNNNEQFF. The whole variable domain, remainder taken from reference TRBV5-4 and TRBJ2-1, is ETGVTQSPTHLIKTRGQQVTLRCSSQSGHNTVSWYQQALGQGPQFIFQYYREEENGRGNFPPRFSGLQFPNYSSELNVNALELDDSALYLCASSPARRNNNEQFFGPGTRLTVL.

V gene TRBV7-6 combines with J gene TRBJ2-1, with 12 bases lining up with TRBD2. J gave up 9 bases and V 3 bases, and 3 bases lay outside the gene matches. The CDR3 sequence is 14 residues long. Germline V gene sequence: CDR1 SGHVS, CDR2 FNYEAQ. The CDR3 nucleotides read TGTGCCAGCAGCTTGTCGGGACTAGCGGGTGAGCAGTTCTTC. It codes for CASSLSGLAGEQFF.

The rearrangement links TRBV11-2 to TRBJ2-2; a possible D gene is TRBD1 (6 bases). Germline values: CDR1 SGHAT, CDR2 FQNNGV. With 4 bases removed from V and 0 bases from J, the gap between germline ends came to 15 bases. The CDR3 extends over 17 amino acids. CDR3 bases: TGTGCCAGCAGCTCACTTGGTAGGACAGCGAACACCGGGGAGCTGTTTTTT. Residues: CASSSLGRTANTGELFF.

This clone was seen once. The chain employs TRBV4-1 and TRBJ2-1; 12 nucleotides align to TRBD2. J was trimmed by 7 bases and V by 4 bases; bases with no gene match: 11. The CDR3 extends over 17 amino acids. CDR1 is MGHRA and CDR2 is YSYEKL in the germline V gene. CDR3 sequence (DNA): TGCGCCAGCAGCCCCCACCTGACTAGCGGGAGCGGAAATGAGCAGTTCTTC. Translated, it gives CASSPHLTSGSGNEQFF.

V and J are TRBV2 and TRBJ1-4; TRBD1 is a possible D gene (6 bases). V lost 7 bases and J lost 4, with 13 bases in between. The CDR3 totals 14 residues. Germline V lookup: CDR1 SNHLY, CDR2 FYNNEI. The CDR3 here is CASTMGAGNEKLFF. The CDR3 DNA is TGTGCCAGCACAATGGGGGCGGGTAATGAAAAACTGTTTTTT.

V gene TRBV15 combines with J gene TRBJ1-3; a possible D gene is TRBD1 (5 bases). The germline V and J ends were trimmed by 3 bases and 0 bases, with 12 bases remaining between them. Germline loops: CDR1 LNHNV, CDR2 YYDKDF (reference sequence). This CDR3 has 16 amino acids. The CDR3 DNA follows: TGTGCCACCAGCAGGATTGTGGGGCTCTCTGGAAACACCATATATTTT. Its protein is CATSRIVGLSGNTIYF.

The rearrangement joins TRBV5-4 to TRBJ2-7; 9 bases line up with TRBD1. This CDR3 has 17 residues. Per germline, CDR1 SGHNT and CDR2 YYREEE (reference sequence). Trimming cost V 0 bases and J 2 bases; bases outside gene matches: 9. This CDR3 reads CASSLAGGGQGAYEQYF. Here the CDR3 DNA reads TGTGCCAGCAGCTTGGCCGGAGGGGGACAGGGAGCCTACGAGCAGTACTTC.

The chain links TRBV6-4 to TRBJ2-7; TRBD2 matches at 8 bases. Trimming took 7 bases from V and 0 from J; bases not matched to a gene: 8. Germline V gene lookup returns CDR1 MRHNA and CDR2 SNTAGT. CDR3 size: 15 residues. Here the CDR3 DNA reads TGTGCCAGCACCCCGGGGGGGAAGGACTCCTACGAGCAGTACTTC. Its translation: CASTPGGKDSYEQYF.

Written as DNA, the CDR3 is TGTGCCATACAGGGTATGAACACTGAAGCTTTCTTT. This translates into CAIQGMNTEAFF. The J gene is TRBJ1-1, the V gene TRBV6-1; D might be TRBD1 (6 bases). Germline V gene data show CDR1 as MNHNS and CDR2 as SASEGT. This CDR3 spans 12 amino acids. The ends were cut back, 10 bases at V and 0 bases at J, with 9 bases in the middle.